The 28 T cell receptor beta chains reported below all come from one sample, sequenced in a study of T cells in localized non-small cell lung cancer. TCRdb keeps only in-frame clones here, not all; method: immunoSEQ multiplex PCR. The repertoire holds about 2,700 clones, with around 30% as singletons. The specimen comprised lung tumor tissue, sampled before any cancer treatment. The receptors were gathered from a man aged 35-75 years with stage II squamous cell lung carcinoma.

The gene calls are TRBV11-3 and TRBJ2-2; unclear D gene. Trimming shortened V by 3 bases and J by 8 bases, and 16 bases separated the two germline ends. The CDR3 has 15 residues. Germline-derived CDR1 and CDR2 are SGHNT and YENEEA. CDR3 region: CASSLDGRISGELFF. The CDR3, as DNA: TGTGCCAGCAGCTTGGACGGGCGGATTTCGGGGGAGCTGTTTTTT. Full variable domain (rest looked up from reference TRBV11-3 and TRBJ2-2): EAGVVQSPRYKIIEKKQPVAFWCNPISGHNTLYWYLQNLGQGPELLIRYENEEAVDDSQLPKDRFSAERLKGVDSTLKIQPAELGDSAVYLCASSLDGRISGELFFGEGSRLTVL.

This clone has just a few counts. This chain joins TRBV6-8 and TRBJ1-1; a possible D gene is TRBD1 (5 bases). The CDR3 sequence is 13 residues long. Germline V lookup: CDR1 MNHGY, CDR2 SAAAGT. Trimming removed 4 bases at V and 1 base at J, with 7 bases between. The CDR3 region is CASSFDRNTEAFF. CDR3 nucleotides: TGTGCCAGCAGTTTCGACAGGAACACTGAAGCTTTCTTT.

This chain links TRBV27 with TRBJ2-2; 13 positions agree with TRBD2. Germline lookup yields CDR1 MNHEY and CDR2 SMNVEV (reference sequence). There are 18 residues in the CDR3. V shed 3 bases, J shed 6 bases, and the junction held 10 bases outside the gene matches. The CDR3: CASSFSGTSGIGPGELFF. In DNA, the CDR3 is TGTGCCAGCAGTTTCTCCGGGACTAGCGGGATCGGACCCGGGGAGCTGTTTTTT.

V usage is TRBV11-3 and J usage is TRBJ1-1; D may be TRBD1 (5 bases). This CDR3 is 16 amino acids long. Germline V gene sequence: CDR1 SGHNT, CDR2 YENEEA. V was clipped by 3 bases and J by 0 bases, with 14 bases between them. CDR3: CASSFYSRQLNTEAFF. CDR3 DNA: TGTGCCAGCAGCTTCTATTCTAGACAGTTGAACACTGAAGCTTTCTTT.

This clone was seen a few times. The chain employs TRBV6-7 and TRBJ1-6; D not resolved. TRBV6-7 is labeled an ORF, and its function is uncertain. The CDR3 has 11 amino acids. With 6 bases removed from V and 7 bases from J, the gap between germline ends came to 4 bases. CDR3 amino acids: CASRENSPLHF. CDR3 sequence (DNA): TGTGCCAGCAGGGAAAATTCACCCCTCCACTTT.

V gene TRBV14 combines with J gene TRBJ1-1; D not certain. The length of the CDR3 is 14 residues. Germline V gene lookup returns CDR1 SGHDN and CDR2 FVKESK. The V gene lost 1 base and the J gene lost 6 bases, with 12 bases spanning the gap. Written as DNA, the CDR3 is TGTGCCAGCAGCCAAGTGGGTTCGGCCTCTGAAGCTTTCTTT. Its protein product is CASSQVGSASEAFF.

The sample holds a few counts of this clone. The chain joins TRBV6-8 to TRBJ2-7, with 8 bases identical to TRBD1. J lost 4 bases, V lost 2 bases, and 7 bases had no gene match. Germline lookup yields CDR1 MNHGY and CDR2 SAAAGT. The CDR3 is 15 amino acids. CDR3 nucleotides: TGTGCCAGCAGTTACCGGCAGGGGGCTGAGTACGAGCAGTACTTC. Translation: CASSYRQGAEYEQYF.

Only a few counts were recorded for this clone. The J gene is TRBJ1-6, the V gene TRBV6-8, with 9 bases lining up with TRBD1. The J segment lost 5 bases and the V segment lost 5 bases, leaving 7 bases of the junction unmatched. In germline, CDR1 is MNHGY, CDR2 SAAAGT. The CDR3 consists of 16 residues. CDR3 region: CASSTTGTGNNSPLHF. Here the CDR3 DNA reads TGTGCCAGCAGTACCACCGGGACAGGGAATAATTCACCCCTCCACTTT.

This clone has only a few counts. The J gene is TRBJ2-7, the V gene TRBV4-1; D is unresolved. Per the germline V gene, CDR1 is MGHRA and CDR2 is YSYEKL. V was shortened by 0 bases and J by 7 bases, with 19 bases between the two germline ends. This CDR3 has 16 residues. The CDR3: CASSQDRQPGVGEQYF. CDR3 DNA: TGCGCCAGCAGCCAAGACAGGCAGCCGGGCGTGGGGGAGCAGTACTTC.

This clone was recorded a few times. The rearrangement uses TRBV28 and TRBJ1-2, with a tentative D call TRBD1 (6 bases). The germline V gene has CDR1 MDHEN and CDR2 SYDVKM. The V end lost 3 bases, the J end lost 0 bases, and 8 bases lay between the germline ends. This CDR3 has 14 residues. CDR3 coding DNA: TGTGCCAGCAGTTTCGGGGGGCCTAACTATGGCTACACCTTC. This gives the protein CASSFGGPNYGYTF.

The chain joins TRBV19 to TRBJ2-5; 10 bases align to TRBD2. This CDR3 has 14 amino acids. The J segment lost 6 bases and the V segment lost 5 bases, leaving 6 bases of the junction unmatched. From germline, CDR1 is LNHDA and CDR2 SQIVND (reference sequence). CDR3 in DNA: TGTGCCAGTAGTCCTGGGACTAGCGACCAGACCCAGTACTTC. It yields the protein CASSPGTSDQTQYF.

This clone is medium-sized in the sample. The rearrangement links TRBV11-3 to TRBJ2-7; D unclear. The V gene's germline CDR1 is SGHNT and CDR2 YENEEA. The V gene lost 1 base and the J gene lost 1 base, with 14 bases spanning the gap. This CDR3 contains 16 residues. The CDR3 sequence: CASSLGARGGSYEQYF. CDR3 DNA sequence: TGTGCCAGCAGCTTAGGAGCTCGTGGCGGATCCTACGAGCAGTACTTC.

This clone was counted a single time. V gene TRBV5-1 combines with J gene TRBJ1-1; D is ambiguous. Germline values: CDR1 SGHRS, CDR2 YFSETQ. V lost 0 bases, J lost 0 bases, and 9 bases lay in between. The length of the CDR3 is 15 residues. The CDR3 nucleotides are TGCGCCAGCAGCTTGGGGCAGCCTCTGAACACTGAAGCTTTCTTT. It codes for CASSLGQPLNTEAFF.

The chain combines TRBV5-1 with TRBJ2-7; weak D call: TRBD2 (6 bases). The germline CDR1 and CDR2 sequences are SGHRS and YFSETQ. This CDR3 comprises 14 residues. V lost 0 bases to trimming and J lost 6 bases, with 13 bases between them. The CDR3 DNA follows: TGCGCCAGCAGCTTGGTTATCGGGGGTGCCGAGCAGTACTTC. Translating it yields CASSLVIGGAEQYF.

This clone was seen a few times. The chain is built from TRBV9 and TRBJ2-1, with D perhaps being TRBD1 or TRBD2 (6 bases each). Trimming removed 4 bases at V and 6 bases at J, with 17 bases between. CDR1 and CDR2 (germline): SGDLS, YYNGEE. The CDR3 runs 15 residues. As DNA, the CDR3 is TGTGCCAGCAGCCCTACGACGGGGGCCCGCAATGAGCAGTTCTTC. Encoded protein: CASSPTTGARNEQFF.

The V and J genes are TRBV28 and TRBJ1-4, with unresolved D. This CDR3 has 13 amino acids. V dropped 2 bases and J dropped 8 bases, with 9 bases sitting between them. CDR1 and CDR2 from the germline V gene are MDHEN and SYDVKM. For the CDR3, the DNA is TGTGCCAGCAGTTTAGCACTACAAGAAAAACTGTTTTTT. Its translation: CASSLALQEKLFF.

On this clone itself: A read error may account for a junction end that differs from germline. X marks the residue encoded by a base that is unread or ambiguous. The chain recombines TRBV5-1 with TRBJ1-1; D unclear. This CDR3 has 14 amino acids. CDR1 and CDR2 (germline): SGHRS, YFSETQ. The CDR3 loop reads CASSANFQNTXAFF. The CDR3 nucleotides are TGCGCCAGCAGCGCGAACTTTCAAAACACTRAAGCTTTCTTT.

This clone was picked up a small number of times. The genes are TRBV19 and TRBJ2-3; TRBD2 matches at 12 bases. V gave up 8 bases and J gave up 5 bases; unmatched junction bases: 2. This CDR3 is built from 13 residues. Germline V gene sequence: CDR1 LNHDA, CDR2 SQIVND (reference sequence). CDR3 nucleotide sequence: TGTGCCAGTTTGACTAGCGGGGGAGATACGCAGTATTTT. This codes for CASLTSGGDTQYF.

The rearrangement links TRBV10-3 to TRBJ1-1; TRBD1 is a possible D gene (6 bases). CDR1 and CDR2 from the germline V gene are ENHRY and SYGVKD. This CDR3 is 15 amino acids long. V shed 0 bases and J shed 4 bases, with 12 bases lying between them. DNA for the CDR3: TGTGCCATCAGTGAGTCGCCAGGCAGGGGCACTGAAGCTTTCTTT. It encodes CAISESPGRGTEAFF.

This chain uses TRBV9 with TRBJ2-5; possibly TRBD2 for D (6 bases). V dropped 2 bases and J dropped 2 bases, with 16 bases sitting between them. The CDR3 is 16 residues long. Germline V gene sequence: CDR1 SGDLS, CDR2 YYNGEE. The CDR3, as DNA: TGTGCCAGCAGCGTGGGAATTAGCGGTGGACAAGAGACCCAGTACTTC. Protein: CASSVGISGGQETQYF.

CDR3 nucleotide sequence: TGTGCCAGCAGCGTAGGAGTGGGAGGACTACACAATGAGCAGTTCTTC. Amino acid sequence: CASSVGVGGLHNEQFF. The chain carries TRBV9 and TRBJ2-1; tentatively, D is TRBD2 (6 bases). Germline CDR1 SGDLS, CDR2 YYNGEE. The CDR3 spans 16 residues. The V and J ends lost 0 bases and 5 bases respectively, with 15 bases between them.

This clone was counted a few times. The rearrangement links TRBV11-3 to TRBJ2-7; D possibly corresponds to TRBD2 (5 bases). CDR1 is SGHNT, CDR2 YENEEA, per germline. The length of the CDR3 is 15 residues. The V end was cut by 6 bases, the J end by 2 bases, with 17 bases between. The CDR3 DNA reads TGTGCCAGCAGTCCTCTCGGCACGGGAACCTACGAGCAGTACTTC. Translation: CASSPLGTGTYEQYF.

The chain is built from TRBV19 and TRBJ2-3, with a weak D call TRBD1 (5 bases). Trimming pared 5 bases from V and 3 bases from J, leaving 15 bases between. Germline loops: CDR1 LNHDA, CDR2 SQIVND (reference sequence). This CDR3 spans 15 amino acids. This chain's CDR3 is CASSPQGRVTDTQYF. In nucleotides, the CDR3 is TGTGCCAGTAGTCCTCAGGGTCGGGTAACAGATACGCAGTATTTT.

This clone was recorded a few times. The chain employs TRBV18 and TRBJ2-3; D is perhaps TRBD2 (5 bases). Germline assignment: CDR1 KGHSH and CDR2 LQKENI. There are 15 residues in the CDR3. The V end lost 2 bases, the J end lost 6 bases, and 15 bases lay between the germline ends. In DNA form, the CDR3 reads TGTGCCAGCTCACCAAGCTACGGGGATTCGGATACGCAGTATTTT. Translated, it gives CASSPSYGDSDTQYF.

V and J are TRBV19 and TRBJ2-7; 11 bases line up with TRBD2. V was clipped by 6 bases and J by 2 bases; unmatched bases: 3. CDR3 length equals 14 residues. Germline CDR1 and CDR2: LNHDA and SQIVND (reference sequence). The CDR3, as DNA: TGTGCCAGTAGCTCGACTAGCGGGACCTACGAGCAGTACTTC. Residues: CASSSTSGTYEQYF.

This chain connects TRBV18 to TRBJ2-5, with a weak D call TRBD1 (5 bases). The V end was cut by 2 bases, the J end by 3 bases, with 7 bases between. The CDR3 length is 13 residues. Per the germline V gene, CDR1 is KGHSH and CDR2 is LQKENI. CDR3 DNA: TGTGCCAGCTCACCAAGGGGCAAAGAGACCCAGTACTTC. This encodes CASSPRGKETQYF.

This sequence joins TRBV29-1 and TRBJ2-1; TRBD2 agrees at 8 bases. The CDR3 totals 13 residues. Germline CDR1 reads SQVTM; CDR2 reads ANQGSEA. J was trimmed by 0 bases and V by 8 bases; bases with no gene match: 3. The CDR3 reads CSYGGASYNEQFF. The CDR3 DNA reads TGCAGCTACGGGGGGGCCTCCTACAATGAGCAGTTCTTC.

This clone appeared a few times. This chain joins TRBV29-1 and TRBJ1-1, with a weak D call TRBD1 (5 bases). V gave up 7 bases and J gave up 0 bases, with 12 bases separating them. This CDR3 region has 13 residues. The germline CDR1 and CDR2 sequences are SQVTM and ANQGSEA. The CDR3 DNA follows: TGCAGCGGCTTACAGGATTTGAACACTGAAGCTTTCTTT. Translated: CSGLQDLNTEAFF.